This TCR beta chain appears in the sequencing data of a study of cytomegalovirus exposure and HLA in healthy donors. Study-wide background: Samples from HLA-typed donors yielded about 85 million unique TCRs in an early data release. Study observations and caveats: Most CMV-associated TCR beta chains were later found to appear HLA-restricted. Excluded: some indistinguishable V segments such as TRBV6-2 and TRBV6-3. Later, an analysis showed that TCR beta chains associated with HLA were more clonally expanded than others that were equally common.

Details on this clone: As yet, its antigen is unknown.

The germline CDR1 and CDR2 sequences are KGHSH and LQKENI. The V and J ends lost 1 base and 1 base, in that order; junction bases with no gene match: 7. The CDR3 is made up of 18 amino acids. The PCR had 60 Vbeta and 13 Jbeta primers. The repertoire was sequenced with immunoSEQ multiplex PCR; TCRdb's copy has only in-frame clones and lacks some. This sample has about 220,000 clones, with roughly 70% found just once. The origin of this receptor is a woman in her twenties or thirties in good health and CMV-seronegative. Source material: PBMCs. The chain couples TRBV18 to TRBJ1-5; 10 bases are a match to TRBD1. The CDR3 nucleotides read TGTGCCAGCTCACCACTGGGGACAGGGGAGGGGAGCAATCAGCCCCAGCATTTT. Residues: CASSPLGTGEGSNQPQHF. The complete variable domain, with remaining parts taken from reference TRBV18 and TRBJ1-5, reads NAGVMQNPRHLVRRRGQEARLRCSPMKGHSHVYWYRQLPEEGLKFMVYLQKENIIDESGMPKERFSAEFPKEGPSILRIQQVVRGDSAAYFCASSPLGTGEGSNQPQHFGDGTRLSIL.